This is a list of T cell receptor beta chains from one sample in a study of T cell responses to AZD1222 COVID-19 vaccine. Using immunoSEQ multiplex PCR, the repertoire was profiled, and TCRdb retains in-frame clones only, with some absent. The sample holds around 100,000 clones; about 90% are singletons and the top ten take 4.8%. Sequenced here: peripheral blood, sampled on day 0 of AZD1222 vaccination. Source of these receptors: an adult in good health. Both conserved end residues are part of each CDR3. Each record gives: V gene, clone size, D gene, J gene, CDR3 DNA, CDR3 protein. D genes are given only for firm matches. Expanded clones get a size class; other rows say once, few or many, or leave the size out.

>TRBV5-1|NA|TRBD1|TRBJ1-2
TGCGCCAGCAGACAGGGGAGGGAGGATGGCTACACCTTC
CASRQGREDGYTF
>TRBV5-6|NA|NA|TRBJ2-1
TGTGCCAGCAGCTTGGGTACCCTCAGGTCCTACAATGAGCAGTTCTTC
CASSLGTLRSYNEQFF
>TRBV18|NA|TRBD1|TRBJ2-7
TGTGCCAGCTCGCCCGGGACAGGGGATTTCTACGAGCAGTACTTC
CASSPGTGDFYEQYF
>TRBV11-2|NA|NA|TRBJ2-7
TGTGCCAGCAGCTTAGGACAGGCCAGGGTAAACGAGCAGTACTTC
CASSLGQARVNEQYF
>TRBV6-2/TRBV6-3|NA|NA|TRBJ1-3
TGTGCCAGCAGTACACGCGGTCCTTCTGGAAACACCATATATTTT
CASSTRGPSGNTIYF
>TRBV10-3|few|NA|TRBJ1-2
TGTGCCACCCCCCGGACCGAGAGCTCTGGCTACACCTTC
CATPRTESSGYTF
>TRBV6-4|NA|TRBD2|TRBJ2-7
TGTGCCAGCAGGGGACTAGCGGGGGGGATATACGAGCAGTACTTC
CASRGLAGGIYEQYF
>TRBV5-1|NA|NA|TRBJ2-7
TGCGCCAGCAGCTTGGAGGCTAGCTACGAGCAGTACTTC
CASSLEASYEQYF
>TRBV27|NA|NA|TRBJ1-4
TGTGCCAGCCTGGGACTTATGGATGAAAAACTGTTTTTT
CASLGLMDEKLFF
>TRBV30|NA|NA|TRBJ1-3
TGTGCCTGCCAACAAAGCTCTGGAAACACCATATATTTT
CACQQSSGNTIYF
>TRBV3-1/TRBV3-2|NA|TRBD1|TRBJ1-2
TGTGCCACGGGAGATGGGACAGCCTATGGCTACACCTTC
CATGDGTAYGYTF
>TRBV11-3|NA|TRBD1|TRBJ2-2
TGTGCCAGCAGCCTCGGGACAGGGTGGGACACCGGGGAGCTGTTTTTT
CASSLGTGWDTGELFF
>TRBV6-5|NA|TRBD1|TRBJ1-4
TGTGCCAGCAGGACAGGGGGCGCGGGTGAAAAACTGTTTTTT
CASRTGGAGEKLFF
>TRBV5-1|NA|TRBD2|TRBJ2-1
TGCGCCAGCAGCCCCCCTAGCGGGGGGGCGAATGAGCAGTTCTTC
CASSPPSGGANEQFF
>TRBV6-6|NA|TRBD1|TRBJ1-2
TGTGCCAGCAGTTCAGACAGGGCATGGGGCTACACCTTC
CASSSDRAWGYTF
>TRBV7-3|NA|NA|TRBJ1-6
TGTGCCAGCAGCCTTTCGGGGGGAGCTTCACCCCTCCACTTT
CASSLSGGASPLHF
>TRBV3-1/TRBV3-2|NA|NA|TRBJ1-1
TGTGCCAGCAGCTCAGATTTCATGAACACTGAAGCTTTCTTT
CASSSDFMNTEAFF
>TRBV7-7|NA|TRBD2|TRBJ2-4
TGTGCCAGCAGCTTAGCGCCGTTGGTCCAGCGGGGGGGCGATGGGGCCAAAAACATTCAGTACTTC
CASSLAPLVQRGGDGAKNIQYF
>TRBV20-1|NA|NA|TRBJ2-7
TGCAGTGTTAGACTTTCCTACGAGCAGTACTTC
CSVRLSYEQYF
>TRBV19|NA|NA|TRBJ1-6
TGTGCCAGTAGTATTAACTCCGATGGAGGGTCACCCCTCCACTTT
CASSINSDGGSPLHF
>TRBV19|once|NA|TRBJ2-7
TGTGCCAGTACCCATGGGGCCGAGCAGTACTTC
CASTHGAEQYF
>TRBV10-3|NA|NA|TRBJ1-1
TGTGCCATCAGTGAGTCGAGGAACACTGAAGCTTTCTTT
CAISESRNTEAFF
>TRBV7-9|once|NA|TRBJ2-1
TGTGCCAGCAGCTTATTTCTGGGGACGAGCTCCTACAATGAGCAGTTCTTC
CASSLFLGTSSYNEQFF
>TRBV5-4|NA|NA|TRBJ1-1
TGTGCCAGCAGCTCCGGGGCCCCGGGGACTGAAGCTTTCTTT
CASSSGAPGTEAFF
>TRBV6-5|NA|TRBD1|TRBJ1-4
TGTGCCAGCAGCAACCCGGGACAGGGGAACGAAAAACTGTTTTTT
CASSNPGQGNEKLFF
>TRBV7-6|NA|NA|TRBJ2-7
TGTGCCAGCAGCTTAGATTCGATGGCCTACGAGCAGTACTTC
CASSLDSMAYEQYF
>TRBV6-5|NA|NA|TRBJ1-3
TGTGCCAGCAGTTCCGGGGCAGCGGGAAACACCATATATTTT
CASSSGAAGNTIYF
>TRBV2|NA|TRBD2|TRBJ2-2
TGTGCCAGCAGCCCTTCATGGGCGGGGGTTACCGGGGAGCTGTTTTTT
CASSPSWAGVTGELFF
>TRBV7-3|NA|TRBD2|TRBJ2-2
TGTGCCAGCACCCCCGGGGGCCTAGCGGGGGCCGGGGAGCTGTTTTTT
CASTPGGLAGAGELFF
>TRBV11-2|once|TRBD2|TRBJ2-1
TGTGCCAGCAGCCGACTCCGCCGCGGGGGCTCCTACAATGAGCAGTTCTTC
CASSRLRRGGSYNEQFF
>TRBV28|NA|NA|TRBJ2-7
TGTGCCAGCGCAACAGGAGGAGGCACCTACGAGCAGTACTTC
CASATGGGTYEQYF
>TRBV6-2/TRBV6-3|NA|NA|TRBJ2-5
TGTGCCAGCAGTTACCCTCAGGGGAGGGAGACCCAGTACTTC
CASSYPQGRETQYF
>TRBV6-2/TRBV6-3|NA|TRBD2|TRBJ2-2
TGTGCCAGCAGTAAACGGGGACTAGCGGGGGGTAACACCGGGGAGCTGTTTTTT
CASSKRGLAGGNTGELFF
>TRBV6-5|NA|TRBD1|TRBJ2-7
TGTGCCAGCAGTCCGGGACAGGGAGCCTACGAGCAGTACTTC
CASSPGQGAYEQYF
>TRBV11-2|NA|TRBD1|TRBJ1-1
TGTGCCAGCAGCTTTACAGGGGCGGGCACTGAAGCTTTCTTT
CASSFTGAGTEAFF
>TRBV4-3|NA|NA|TRBJ1-1
TGCGCCAGCAGCCCAGCCATCAGGACGAGCAAAACTGAAGCTTTCTTT
CASSPAIRTSKTEAFF
>TRBV7-2|NA|TRBD2|TRBJ2-5
TGTGCCAGCAGCCCGCAGCGGGGTAACCAAGAGACCCAGTACTTC
CASSPQRGNQETQYF
>TRBV3-1/TRBV3-2|NA|NA|TRBJ2-7
TGTGCCAGCAGCCAAGACGCGGGGTTTGGACTAAAGGACGAGCAGTACTTC
CASSQDAGFGLKDEQYF
>TRBV7-8|NA|NA|TRBJ1-2
TGTGCCAGCAGCCCGAAGCCCAGGGTTGGTAACTATGGCTACACCTTC
CASSPKPRVGNYGYTF
>TRBV7-2|NA|NA|TRBJ1-6
TGTGCCACCCAGGGGTACTCCTCCTATAATTCACCCCTCCACTTT
CATQGYSSYNSPLHF
>TRBV5-1|few|NA|TRBJ1-2
TGCGCCAGCAGCTTGGGCAGGGGCTATGGCTACACCTTC
CASSLGRGYGYTF
>TRBV2|few|NA|TRBJ1-6
TGTGCCAGCAGTGTGTCAGGGCTTCATAATTCACCCCTCCACTTT
CASSVSGLHNSPLHF
>TRBV19|once|TRBD1|TRBJ1-6
TGTGCCAGTAGTTCCGGGACAGGTAATTCACCCCTCCACTTT
CASSSGTGNSPLHF
>TRBV28|NA|TRBD1|TRBJ2-7
TGTGCCAGCCTAAGGGGACAGGGATCCTACGAGCAGTACTTC
CASLRGQGSYEQYF
>TRBV6-1|NA|NA|TRBJ2-4
TGTGCCAGCAGTGAAAAGGGGGGAGGTTGGATTCAGTACTTC
CASSEKGGGWIQYF
>TRBV6-5|NA|NA|TRBJ2-2
TGTGCCACCATAAACGAGAACACCGGGGAGCTGTTTTTT
CATINENTGELFF
>TRBV28|NA|NA|TRBJ1-1
TGTGCCAGCAGCTGGGGACGGAACACTGAAGCTTTCTTT
CASSWGRNTEAFF
>TRBV6-5|NA|NA|TRBJ2-1
TGTGCCAGCAGTTTGCGGTCGTACAATGAGCAGTTCTTC
CASSLRSYNEQFF